A selection of T cell receptor beta chains follows, all from one sample in a study of human versus mouse CDR3 diversity and MHC coevolution. The repertoire was sequenced with immunoSEQ multiplex PCR; TCRdb's copy has only in-frame clones and lacks some. The sample gives about 81,000 clones, around 95% of which show up once; around 1.5% is in the top ten. The sequenced sample was naive CD4+ T cells from blood. These receptors all stem from a person between 25 and 70 years old in good health. The CDR3 runs from the conserved cysteine through the conserved F or W. Each record gives: D gene, V gene, J gene, clone size, CDR3 DNA, CDR3 protein. A D gene is named only where the DNA matches it firmly. A row's size may be missing; if present it is once, few, many or a size class.

d_gene: TRBD2; v_gene: TRBV9; j_gene: TRBJ2-1; abundance: .; CDR3nt: TGTGCCAGCAGCGTAGTCGGCGGGGGGAACAATGAGCAGTTCTTC; CDR3aa: CASSVVGGGNNEQFF
d_gene: .; v_gene: TRBV5-4; j_gene: TRBJ1-2; abundance: .; CDR3nt: TGTGCCAGCAGCTTGGGGGGGGGAGGCTACTATGGCTACACCTTC; CDR3aa: CASSLGGGGYYGYTF
d_gene: TRBD1; v_gene: TRBV7-6; j_gene: TRBJ2-3; abundance: .; CDR3nt: TGTGCCAGCAGCTTAGCGACAGGGGCGGGCACAGATACGCAGTATTTT; CDR3aa: CASSLATGAGTDTQYF
d_gene: TRBD2; v_gene: TRBV4-3; j_gene: TRBJ2-7; abundance: .; CDR3nt: TGCGCCAGCAGCCAAGGCCAGGGAGCGGGGGGGCCGTACGAGCAGTACTTC; CDR3aa: CASSQGQGAGGPYEQYF
d_gene: TRBD1; v_gene: TRBV27; j_gene: TRBJ2-6; abundance: .; CDR3nt: TGTGCCAGCAGTTTCAAGGGACAGGGAACTACTGGGGCCAACGTCCTGACTTTC; CDR3aa: CASSFKGQGTTGANVLTF
d_gene: TRBD1; v_gene: TRBV19; j_gene: TRBJ2-7; abundance: .; CDR3nt: TGTGCCAGTAGTATTCTGTTGGGACAGGGGGGTCACGAGCAGTACTTC; CDR3aa: CASSILLGQGGHEQYF
d_gene: TRBD1; v_gene: TRBV12-5; j_gene: TRBJ2-1; abundance: .; CDR3nt: TGTGCTAGTGGTTTAGGGGACAGGGGCTACAATGAGCAGTTCTTC; CDR3aa: CASGLGDRGYNEQFF
d_gene: .; v_gene: TRBV10-3; j_gene: TRBJ2-2; abundance: .; CDR3nt: TGTGCCATCAGTAGACAGACATTAGACACCGGGGAGCTGTTTTTT; CDR3aa: CAISRQTLDTGELFF
d_gene: .; v_gene: TRBV6-6; j_gene: TRBJ2-5; abundance: .; CDR3nt: TGTGCCAGCAGCCCCCGTAGCGGAGAGACCCAGTACTTC; CDR3aa: CASSPRSGETQYF
d_gene: TRBD1; v_gene: TRBV6-5; j_gene: TRBJ1-1; abundance: .; CDR3nt: TGTGCCAGCAAACACCGACAGGGGAACACTGAAGCTTTCTTT; CDR3aa: CASKHRQGNTEAFF
d_gene: TRBD2; v_gene: TRBV7-2; j_gene: TRBJ2-3; abundance: .; CDR3nt: TGTGCCAGCAGCCCTAGCGGGAGCTCTGATACGCAGTATTTT; CDR3aa: CASSPSGSSDTQYF
d_gene: .; v_gene: TRBV19; j_gene: TRBJ1-1; abundance: .; CDR3nt: TGTGCCAGTAGTATTGAGGAGGGCTTCACTGAAGCTTTCTTT; CDR3aa: CASSIEEGFTEAFF
d_gene: TRBD1; v_gene: TRBV25-1; j_gene: TRBJ1-5; abundance: .; CDR3nt: TGTGCCAGCCAGCCGGGACAGTTCTATAGCAATCAGCCCCAGCATTTT; CDR3aa: CASQPGQFYSNQPQHF
d_gene: TRBD2; v_gene: TRBV9; j_gene: TRBJ2-3; abundance: .; CDR3nt: TGTGCCAGCAGCGTATTGGGGACTAGGGGGGTTGGCACCACAGATACGCAGTATTTT; CDR3aa: CASSVLGTRGVGTTDTQYF
d_gene: .; v_gene: TRBV30; j_gene: TRBJ1-5; abundance: .; CDR3nt: TGTGCCTGGAGTGTAGCAGGGATTAGCAATCAGCCCCAGCATTTT; CDR3aa: CAWSVAGISNQPQHF
d_gene: TRBD1; v_gene: TRBV27; j_gene: TRBJ2-7; abundance: .; CDR3nt: TGTGCCAGCACAGGCCGGACAGGGGTCTCCTACGAGCAGTACTTC; CDR3aa: CASTGRTGVSYEQYF
d_gene: .; v_gene: TRBV30; j_gene: TRBJ2-5; abundance: .; CDR3nt: TGTGCCTGGAGTAGTCTAGAAGAGACCCAGTACTTC; CDR3aa: CAWSSLEETQYF
d_gene: TRBD1; v_gene: TRBV2; j_gene: TRBJ1-5; abundance: .; CDR3nt: TGTGCCAGCAGCACACCACAGGGGGCGCGGGGAAGCAATCAGCCCCAGCATTTT; CDR3aa: CASSTPQGARGSNQPQHF
d_gene: TRBD2; v_gene: TRBV5-4; j_gene: TRBJ2-2; abundance: .; CDR3nt: TGTGCCAGCAGCTCCAGACTAGCGGGGGGGCCGTCCACCGGGGAGCTGTTTTTT; CDR3aa: CASSSRLAGGPSTGELFF
d_gene: TRBD2; v_gene: TRBV4-2; j_gene: TRBJ2-1; abundance: .; CDR3nt: TGTGCCAGCAGCCAAGACGCGGGAGGACTAGTCAACAATGAGCAGTTCTTC; CDR3aa: CASSQDAGGLVNNEQFF
d_gene: TRBD2; v_gene: TRBV5-4; j_gene: TRBJ2-3; abundance: .; CDR3nt: TGTGCCAGCAGCTTGACTAGCGGGAGGGTGACAGATACGCAGTATTTT; CDR3aa: CASSLTSGRVTDTQYF
d_gene: .; v_gene: TRBV19; j_gene: TRBJ1-5; abundance: once; CDR3nt: TGTGCCAGTAGTATAGGGACAATGAATCAGCCCCAGCATTTT; CDR3aa: CASSIGTMNQPQHF
d_gene: TRBD1; v_gene: TRBV29-1; j_gene: TRBJ1-1; abundance: .; CDR3nt: TGCAGCGTCCAAGGACAGGGAGTAACAACTGAAGCTTTCTTT; CDR3aa: CSVQGQGVTTEAFF
d_gene: TRBD1; v_gene: TRBV19; j_gene: TRBJ2-3; abundance: .; CDR3nt: TGTGCCAGTAGTATAGGGACAGGGGTAGATACGCAGTATTTT; CDR3aa: CASSIGTGVDTQYF
d_gene: TRBD1; v_gene: TRBV19; j_gene: TRBJ1-1; abundance: .; CDR3nt: TGTGCCAGTAGTCATACAGGGGCGGACCGCATGAACACTGAAGCTTTCTTT; CDR3aa: CASSHTGADRMNTEAFF
d_gene: .; v_gene: TRBV7-9; j_gene: TRBJ2-2; abundance: .; CDR3nt: TGTGCCAGCAGCTCTTTCGTTAACACCGGGGAGCTGTTTTTT; CDR3aa: CASSSFVNTGELFF
d_gene: .; v_gene: TRBV18; j_gene: TRBJ1-1; abundance: once; CDR3nt: TGTGCCAGCTCACCAATAGGGGTCCTGGGCACTGAAGCTTTCTTT; CDR3aa: CASSPIGVLGTEAFF
d_gene: TRBD1; v_gene: TRBV2; j_gene: TRBJ1-6; abundance: .; CDR3nt: TGTGCCAGCAGTGGAGGGACAGGCCATTCACCCCTCCACTTT; CDR3aa: CASSGGTGHSPLHF
d_gene: TRBD2; v_gene: TRBV7-9; j_gene: TRBJ2-1; abundance: once; CDR3nt: TGTGCCAGCAGCTCGCAAGCGGGAGGGCCCTACAATGAGCAGTTCTTC; CDR3aa: CASSSQAGGPYNEQFF
d_gene: TRBD1; v_gene: TRBV7-3; j_gene: TRBJ1-2; abundance: .; CDR3nt: TGTGCCAGCAGCCCTACAGGGGGCTCGGGTGGCTACACCTTC; CDR3aa: CASSPTGGSGGYTF
d_gene: .; v_gene: TRBV6-5; j_gene: TRBJ2-2; abundance: .; CDR3nt: TGTGCCAGCCCCCGCCTGACCGCGGGCACCGGGGAGCTGTTTTTT; CDR3aa: CASPRLTAGTGELFF
d_gene: .; v_gene: TRBV10-1; j_gene: TRBJ2-2; abundance: .; CDR3nt: TGCGCCAGCAGTGGACGTGAAGAGGACTCGAACACCGGGGAGCTGTTTTTT; CDR3aa: CASSGREEDSNTGELFF
d_gene: .; v_gene: TRBV10-3; j_gene: TRBJ2-3; abundance: .; CDR3nt: TGTGCCACTGGGGCTGGGGTCAGGGGATTAGGGGATACGCAGTATTTT; CDR3aa: CATGAGVRGLGDTQYF
d_gene: .; v_gene: TRBV28; j_gene: TRBJ2-2; abundance: .; CDR3nt: TGTGCCAGCAGTTTAGGTGGACAGTCCGCCGGGGAGCTGTTTTTT; CDR3aa: CASSLGGQSAGELFF
d_gene: .; v_gene: TRBV5-6; j_gene: TRBJ2-7; abundance: .; CDR3nt: TGTGCCAGCAGCGGTCTCGGGAGCCTCATCTACGAGCAGTACTTC; CDR3aa: CASSGLGSLIYEQYF
d_gene: .; v_gene: TRBV5-8; j_gene: TRBJ1-1; abundance: .; CDR3nt: TGTGCCAGCAGTCTGGGGAGGGTCATGAACACTGAAGCTTTCTTT; CDR3aa: CASSLGRVMNTEAFF
d_gene: TRBD1; v_gene: TRBV5-8; j_gene: TRBJ2-3; abundance: .; CDR3nt: TGTGCCAGCAGCAAAGGGACAGGGGCCAGCACAGATACGCAGTATTTT; CDR3aa: CASSKGTGASTDTQYF
d_gene: .; v_gene: TRBV18; j_gene: TRBJ1-1; abundance: .; CDR3nt: TGTGCCAGCTCACCACTAATGGGACAGAACACTGAAGCTTTCTTT; CDR3aa: CASSPLMGQNTEAFF
d_gene: .; v_gene: TRBV4-2; j_gene: TRBJ2-1; abundance: .; CDR3nt: TGTGCCAGCAGCACTCTGGGAGGGAAACAAGGGGGTGAGCAGTTCTTC; CDR3aa: CASSTLGGKQGGEQFF
d_gene: TRBD1; v_gene: TRBV9; j_gene: TRBJ1-2; abundance: .; CDR3nt: TGTGCCAGCAGCTCGCGACAGGGTAAATTGGGGAATGGCTACACCTTC; CDR3aa: CASSSRQGKLGNGYTF
d_gene: .; v_gene: TRBV4-1; j_gene: TRBJ2-2; abundance: .; CDR3nt: TGCGCCAGCAGCCAAGATCAGGAGGCTAGGGACACCGGGGAGCTGTTTTTT; CDR3aa: CASSQDQEARDTGELFF
d_gene: TRBD2; v_gene: TRBV7-3; j_gene: TRBJ2-1; abundance: .; CDR3nt: TGTGCCAGCAGCTCTCGGACTAGCGGGGAGCACAATGAGCAGTTCTTC; CDR3aa: CASSSRTSGEHNEQFF
d_gene: TRBD2; v_gene: TRBV28; j_gene: TRBJ2-7; abundance: once; CDR3nt: TGTGCCAGCAGCTCTCCAGCTAGCGGGATCGAGCAGTACTTC; CDR3aa: CASSSPASGIEQYF
d_gene: .; v_gene: TRBV28; j_gene: TRBJ2-7; abundance: .; CDR3nt: TGTGCCAGCAGTTTCCCTTCAGGGGCAGGGTACGAGCAGTACTTC; CDR3aa: CASSFPSGAGYEQYF
d_gene: .; v_gene: TRBV18; j_gene: TRBJ1-1; abundance: .; CDR3nt: TGTGCCAGCTCACCAACCGGGGACACTGAAGCTTTCTTT; CDR3aa: CASSPTGDTEAFF
d_gene: .; v_gene: TRBV19; j_gene: TRBJ2-1; abundance: .; CDR3nt: TGTGCCAGTAGTATTTTTGCCAGGGGTTGGTACAATGAGCAGTTCTTC; CDR3aa: CASSIFARGWYNEQFF